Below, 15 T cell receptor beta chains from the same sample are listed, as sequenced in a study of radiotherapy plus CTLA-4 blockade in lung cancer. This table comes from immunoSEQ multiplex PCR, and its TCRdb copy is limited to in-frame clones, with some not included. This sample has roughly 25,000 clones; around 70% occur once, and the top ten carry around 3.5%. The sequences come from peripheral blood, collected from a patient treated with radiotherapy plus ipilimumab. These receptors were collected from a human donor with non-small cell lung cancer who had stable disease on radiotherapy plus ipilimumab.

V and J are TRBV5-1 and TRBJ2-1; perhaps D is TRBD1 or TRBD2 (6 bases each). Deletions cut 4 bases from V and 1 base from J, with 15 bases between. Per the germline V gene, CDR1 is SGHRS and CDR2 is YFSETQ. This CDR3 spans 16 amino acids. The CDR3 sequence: CASSPGGTGSYNEQFF. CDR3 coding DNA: TGCGCCAGCAGCCCCGGGGGAACAGGGTCCTACAATGAGCAGTTCTTC.

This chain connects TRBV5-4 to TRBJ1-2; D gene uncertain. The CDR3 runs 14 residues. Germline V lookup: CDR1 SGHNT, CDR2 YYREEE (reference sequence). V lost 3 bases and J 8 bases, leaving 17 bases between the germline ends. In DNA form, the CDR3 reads TGTGCCAGCAGCTGGAAACAAGCGGTGGAGGGCTACACCTTC. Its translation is CASSWKQAVEGYTF.

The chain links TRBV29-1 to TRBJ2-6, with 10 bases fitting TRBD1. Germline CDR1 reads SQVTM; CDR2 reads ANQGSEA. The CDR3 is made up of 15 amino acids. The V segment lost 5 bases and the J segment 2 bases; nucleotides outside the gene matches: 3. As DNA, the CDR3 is TGCAGCGTTTCGACAGGGGGCACTGGGGCCAACGTCCTGACTTTC. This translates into CSVSTGGTGANVLTF.

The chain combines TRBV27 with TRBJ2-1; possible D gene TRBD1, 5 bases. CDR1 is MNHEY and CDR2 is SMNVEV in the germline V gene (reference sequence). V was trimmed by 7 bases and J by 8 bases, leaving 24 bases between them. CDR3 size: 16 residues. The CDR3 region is CASNPRGGIGTYEQFF. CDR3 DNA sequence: TGTGCCAGCAACCCAAGGGGCGGAATCGGAACATATGAGCAGTTCTTC.

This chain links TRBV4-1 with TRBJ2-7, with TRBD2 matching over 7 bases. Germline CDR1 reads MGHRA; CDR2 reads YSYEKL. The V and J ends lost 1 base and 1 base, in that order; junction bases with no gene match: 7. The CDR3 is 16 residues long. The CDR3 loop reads CASSQGGGRGSYEQYF. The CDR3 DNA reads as TGCGCCAGCAGCCAAGGCGGAGGGAGGGGTTCCTACGAGCAGTACTTC.

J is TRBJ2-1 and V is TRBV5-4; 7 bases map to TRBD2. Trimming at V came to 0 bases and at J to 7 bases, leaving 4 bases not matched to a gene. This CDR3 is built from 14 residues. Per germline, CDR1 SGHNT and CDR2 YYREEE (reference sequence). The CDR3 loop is CASSLGGGSNEQFF. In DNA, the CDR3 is TGTGCCAGCAGCTTGGGTGGCGGGAGTAATGAGCAGTTCTTC.

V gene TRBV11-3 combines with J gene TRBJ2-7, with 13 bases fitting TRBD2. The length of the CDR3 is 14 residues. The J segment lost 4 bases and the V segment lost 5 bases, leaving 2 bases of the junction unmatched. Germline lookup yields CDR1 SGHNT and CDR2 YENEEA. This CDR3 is CASSGTSGKYEQYF. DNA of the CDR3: TGTGCCAGCAGCGGGACTAGCGGGAAGTACGAGCAGTACTTC.

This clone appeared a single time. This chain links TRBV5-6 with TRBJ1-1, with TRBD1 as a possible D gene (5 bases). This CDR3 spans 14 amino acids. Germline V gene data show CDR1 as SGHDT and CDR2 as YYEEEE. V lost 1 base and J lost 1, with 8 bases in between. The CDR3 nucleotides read TGTGCCAGCAGCTTGACAGGTGGGAACACTGAAGCTTTCTTT. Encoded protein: CASSLTGGNTEAFF.

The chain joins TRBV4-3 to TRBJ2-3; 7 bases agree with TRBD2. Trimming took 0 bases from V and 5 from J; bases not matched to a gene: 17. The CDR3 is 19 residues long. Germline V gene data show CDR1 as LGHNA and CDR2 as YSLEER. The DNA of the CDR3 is TGCGCCAGCAGCCAAGATGGGACGGGAGGATGGTCGAGAGGAGATACGCAGTATTTT. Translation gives CASSQDGTGGWSRGDTQYF.

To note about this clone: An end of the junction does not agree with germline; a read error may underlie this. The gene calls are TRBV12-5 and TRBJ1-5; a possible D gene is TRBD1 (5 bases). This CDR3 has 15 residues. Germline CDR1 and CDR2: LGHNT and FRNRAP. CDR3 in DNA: TGTGCTAGTGGTTTGCTTACAGGACCTGGTCAGTCCCAGCATTTT. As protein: CASGLLTGPGQSQHF.

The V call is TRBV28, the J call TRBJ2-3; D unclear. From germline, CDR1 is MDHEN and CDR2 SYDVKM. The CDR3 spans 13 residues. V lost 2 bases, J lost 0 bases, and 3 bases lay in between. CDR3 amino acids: CASSLPSTDTQYF. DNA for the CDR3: TGTGCCAGCAGTTTACCGAGCACAGATACGCAGTATTTT.

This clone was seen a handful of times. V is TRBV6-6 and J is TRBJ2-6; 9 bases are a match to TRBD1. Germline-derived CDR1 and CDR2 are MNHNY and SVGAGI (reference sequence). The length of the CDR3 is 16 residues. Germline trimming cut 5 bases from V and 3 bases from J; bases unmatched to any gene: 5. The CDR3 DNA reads TGTGCCAGCAGTAAACAGGGGGCAGGTGGGGCCAACGTCCTGACTTTC. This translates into CASSKQGAGGANVLTF.

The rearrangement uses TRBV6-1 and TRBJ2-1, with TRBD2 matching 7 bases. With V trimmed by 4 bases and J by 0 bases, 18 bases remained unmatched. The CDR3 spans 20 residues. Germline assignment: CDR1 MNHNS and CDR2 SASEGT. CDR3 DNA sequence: TGTGCCAGCAGTGCTCGGACTAGAGGGCTGGCCTCAAGCTCCTACAATGAGCAGTTCTTC. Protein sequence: CASSARTRGLASSSYNEQFF.

The CDR3, as DNA: TGTGCCAGCAGCCTTGTTGTGGGGGGCACTGAAGCTTTCTTT. Translated: CASSLVVGGTEAFF. The chain uses TRBV7-9 and TRBJ1-1, with a weak D call TRBD1 (5 bases). The V end lost 5 bases, the J end lost 4 bases, and 14 bases lay between the germline ends. Germline lookup yields CDR1 SEHNR and CDR2 FQNEAQ (reference sequence). This CDR3 comprises 14 residues.

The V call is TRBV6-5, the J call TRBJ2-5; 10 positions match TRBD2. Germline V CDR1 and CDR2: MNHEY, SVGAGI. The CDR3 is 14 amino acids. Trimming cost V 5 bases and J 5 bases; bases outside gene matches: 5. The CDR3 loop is CASSVGTSEETQYF. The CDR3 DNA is TGTGCCAGCAGTGTTGGGACTAGCGAGGAGACCCAGTACTTC.